This T cell receptor beta chain comes out of a study of T cell clonality in common variable immunodeficiency. General study points: Fewer TCRbeta clones were shared among CVID subjects than controls.

This clone has at least ten counts. Antigen: not known. Read sequence stops 3 residues before the CDR3 end, and the germline J gene provides the missing end. Sequencing input was equivalent genomic DNA from CVID and controls. Sequenced by immunoSEQ multiplex PCR; TCRdb stores in-frame clones only, minus some. This sample carries tens of thousands of clones, none of them present only once. The CDR3 covers 8 residues. Germline V gives CDR1 DFQATT, CDR2 SNEGSKA (reference sequence). The rearrangement links TRBV20-1 to TRBJ1-3, with unresolved D. The sequence was obtained from a person between 18 and 69 years old in good health. Sequencing was done on a sample of peripheral blood mononuclear cells. CDR3 DNA, as far as it was read: TGCAGTGCTAACGGG. This translates into CSANG. The whole CDR3 region reads CSANGIYF.